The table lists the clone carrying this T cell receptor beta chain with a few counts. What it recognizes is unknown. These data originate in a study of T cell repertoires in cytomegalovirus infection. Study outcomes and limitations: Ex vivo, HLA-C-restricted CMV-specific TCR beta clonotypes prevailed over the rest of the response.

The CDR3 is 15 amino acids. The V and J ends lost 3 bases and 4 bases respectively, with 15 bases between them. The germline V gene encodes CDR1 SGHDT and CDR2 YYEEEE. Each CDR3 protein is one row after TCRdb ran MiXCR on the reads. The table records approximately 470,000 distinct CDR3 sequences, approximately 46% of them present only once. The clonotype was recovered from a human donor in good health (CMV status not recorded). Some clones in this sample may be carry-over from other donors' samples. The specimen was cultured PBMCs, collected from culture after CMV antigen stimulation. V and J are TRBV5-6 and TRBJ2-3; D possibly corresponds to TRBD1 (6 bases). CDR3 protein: CASSSRGGVADTQYF. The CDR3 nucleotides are TGTGCCAGCAGCTCCCGAGGGGGTGTGGCAGATACGCAGTATTTT.